This TCR beta chain was obtained from a study of low-dose radiotherapy and immunotherapy resistance in tumors. There are many counts of this clonotype. Germline assignment: CDR1 SGHTA and CDR2 FQGTGA. Deletions cut 0 bases from V and 8 bases from J, with 13 bases between. The CDR3 contains 14 residues. First-strand cDNA relied on TRAV- and TRBV-specific primers spanning alpha and beta chains. TCRs underwent approximately 20 PCR cycles of amplification with a constant-region primer and V-primer adapter. TCRdb analysed the reads with MiXCR anew, one entry per CDR3 protein. The sample holds 80,000 to 90,000 distinct CDR3 sequences, about a sixth seen once. Sample time point: before trial treatment.

The TCR sequence derives from a male donor with prostate cancer. The chain is built from TRBV7-3 and TRBJ1-1, with D maybe TRBD1 (6 bases). The source material was PBMCs, sampled before treatment. For the CDR3, the DNA is TGTGCCAGCAGCTTAACCCCGTGGGGGGCGGAAGCTTTCTTT. Its protein product is CASSLTPWGAEAFF.